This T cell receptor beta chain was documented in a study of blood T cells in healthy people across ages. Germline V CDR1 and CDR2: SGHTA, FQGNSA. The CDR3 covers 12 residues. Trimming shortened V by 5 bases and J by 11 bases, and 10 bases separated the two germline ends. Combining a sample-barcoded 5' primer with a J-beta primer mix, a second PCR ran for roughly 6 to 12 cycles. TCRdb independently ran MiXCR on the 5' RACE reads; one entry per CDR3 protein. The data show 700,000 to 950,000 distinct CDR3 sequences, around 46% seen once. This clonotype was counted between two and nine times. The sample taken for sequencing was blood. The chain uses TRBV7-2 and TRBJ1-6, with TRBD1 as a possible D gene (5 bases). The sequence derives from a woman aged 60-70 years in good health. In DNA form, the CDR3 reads TGTGCCAGCAGCCCCGGGGGGGCACCCCTCCACTTT. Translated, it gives CASSPGGAPLHF. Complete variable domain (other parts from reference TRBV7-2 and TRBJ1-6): GAGVSQSPSNKVTEKGKDVELRCDPISGHTALYWYRQSLGQGLEFLIYFQGNSAPDKSGLPSDRFSAERTGGSVSTLTIQRTQQEDSAVYLCASSPGGAPLHFGNGTRLTVT.